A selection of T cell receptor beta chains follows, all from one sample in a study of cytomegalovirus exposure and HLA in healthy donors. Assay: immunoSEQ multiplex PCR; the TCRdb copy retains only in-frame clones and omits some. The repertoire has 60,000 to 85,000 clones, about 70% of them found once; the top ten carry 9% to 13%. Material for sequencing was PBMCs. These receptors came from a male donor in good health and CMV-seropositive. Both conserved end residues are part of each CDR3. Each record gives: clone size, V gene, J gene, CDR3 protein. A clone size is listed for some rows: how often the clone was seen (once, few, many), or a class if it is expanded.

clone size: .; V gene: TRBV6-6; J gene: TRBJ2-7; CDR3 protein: CASSYAGNEQYF
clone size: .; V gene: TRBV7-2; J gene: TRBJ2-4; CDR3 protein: CASSLDRIDIQYF
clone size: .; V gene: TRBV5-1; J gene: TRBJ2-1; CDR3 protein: CASSLEAGVYNEQFF
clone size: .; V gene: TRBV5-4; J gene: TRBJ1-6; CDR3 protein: CASSLIGTRNSPLHF
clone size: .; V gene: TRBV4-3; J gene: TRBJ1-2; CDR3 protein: CASSQADDSLRGYTF
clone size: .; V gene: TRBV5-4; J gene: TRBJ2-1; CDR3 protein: CASSFGVQGTNNEQFF
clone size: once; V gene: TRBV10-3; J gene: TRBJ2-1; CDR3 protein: CAISVQGSYNEQFF
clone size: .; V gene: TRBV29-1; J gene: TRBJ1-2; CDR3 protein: CSVGQPYGYTF
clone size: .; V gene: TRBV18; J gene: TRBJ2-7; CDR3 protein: CASSVSGQGYEQYF
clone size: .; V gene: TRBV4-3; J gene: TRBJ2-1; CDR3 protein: CASSLSSGGNEQFF
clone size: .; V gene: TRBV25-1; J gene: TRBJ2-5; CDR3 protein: CASSEQGRVAQYF
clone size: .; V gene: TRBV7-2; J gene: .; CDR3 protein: CASSDSLSYEQYF
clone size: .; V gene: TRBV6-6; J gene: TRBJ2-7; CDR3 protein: CASSYIEAPVVGEQYF
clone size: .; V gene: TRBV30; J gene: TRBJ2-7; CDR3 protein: CAGGQGRSYEQYF
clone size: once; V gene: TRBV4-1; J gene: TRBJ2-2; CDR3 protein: CASSQDRVGELFF
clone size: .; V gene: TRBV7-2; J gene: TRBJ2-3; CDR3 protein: CASSLGGSGSTDTQYF
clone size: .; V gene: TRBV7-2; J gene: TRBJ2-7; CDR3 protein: CASSLARSGGTYEQYF
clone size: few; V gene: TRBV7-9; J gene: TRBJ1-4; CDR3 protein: CASSLAAGGANEKLFF
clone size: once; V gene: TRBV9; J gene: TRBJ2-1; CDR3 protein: CASSAQGAVYNEQFF
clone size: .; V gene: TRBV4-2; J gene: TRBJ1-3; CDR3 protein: CASSQEGQGTIGNTIYF
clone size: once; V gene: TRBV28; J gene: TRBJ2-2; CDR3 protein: CASSPSGGKDDTGELFF
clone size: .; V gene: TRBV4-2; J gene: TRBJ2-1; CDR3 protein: CASSQDWFGRGGYNEQFF
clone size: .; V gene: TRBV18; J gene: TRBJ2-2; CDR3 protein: CASSPDRGGGELFF
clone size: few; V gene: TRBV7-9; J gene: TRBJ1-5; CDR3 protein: CASSWSESNQPQHF
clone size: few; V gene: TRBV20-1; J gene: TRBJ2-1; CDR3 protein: CSAHRGNEQFF
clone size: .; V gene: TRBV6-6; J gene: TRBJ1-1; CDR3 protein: CASSVLTGSTEAFF
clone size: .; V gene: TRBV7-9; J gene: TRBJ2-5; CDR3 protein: CSSSSDLAAQLSQYF
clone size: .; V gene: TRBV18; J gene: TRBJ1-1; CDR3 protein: CASSSEMEAEAFF
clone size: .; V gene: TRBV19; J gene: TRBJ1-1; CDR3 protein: CASSERTGGMNTEAFF
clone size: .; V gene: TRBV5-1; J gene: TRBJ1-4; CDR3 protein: CASSASGVSEKLFF
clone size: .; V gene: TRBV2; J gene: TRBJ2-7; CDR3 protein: CASTKLAGVSGEQYF
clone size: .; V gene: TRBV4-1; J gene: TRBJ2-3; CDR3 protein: CASSQRLAGGRDTQYF
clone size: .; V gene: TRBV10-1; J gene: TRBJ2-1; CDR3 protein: CASSPGPRVNEQFF
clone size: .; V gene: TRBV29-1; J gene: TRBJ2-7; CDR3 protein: CSASQGVSYEQYF
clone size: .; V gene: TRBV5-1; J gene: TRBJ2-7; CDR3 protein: CATGTSGAIPVIYEQYF
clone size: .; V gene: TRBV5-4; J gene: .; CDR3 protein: CASSPRTSGSYEQYF
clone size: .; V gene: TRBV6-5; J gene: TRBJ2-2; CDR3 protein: CASKRGGTTGELFF
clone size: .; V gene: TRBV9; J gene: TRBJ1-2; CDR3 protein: CASSVGGGPRGYTF
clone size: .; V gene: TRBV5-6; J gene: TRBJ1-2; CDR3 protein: CASSLATAAFLGGYTF
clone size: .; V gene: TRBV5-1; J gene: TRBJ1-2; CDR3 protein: CASSSRDRGRSNYGYTF
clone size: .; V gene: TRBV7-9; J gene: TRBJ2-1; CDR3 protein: CASSLGAGGGNEQFF
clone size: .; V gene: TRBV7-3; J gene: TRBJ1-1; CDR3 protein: CASSSTGAGNTEAFF
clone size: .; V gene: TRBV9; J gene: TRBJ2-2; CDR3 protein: CASSSSYTRTGELFF
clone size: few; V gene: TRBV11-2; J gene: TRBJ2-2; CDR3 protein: CASSASGGRGTGELFF
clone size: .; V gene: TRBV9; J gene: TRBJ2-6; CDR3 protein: CASSVRSEGANVLTF
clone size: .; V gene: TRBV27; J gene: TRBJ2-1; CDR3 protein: CASWEVTGYEQFF
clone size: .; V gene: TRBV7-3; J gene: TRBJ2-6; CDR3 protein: CASSTSGEANVLTF
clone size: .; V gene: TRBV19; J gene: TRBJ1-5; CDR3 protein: CASSIDGGGVYSNQPQHF
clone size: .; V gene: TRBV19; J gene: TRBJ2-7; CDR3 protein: CASSIGDRGAYEQYF
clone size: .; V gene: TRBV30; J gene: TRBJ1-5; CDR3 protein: CAWRAGTNQPQHF
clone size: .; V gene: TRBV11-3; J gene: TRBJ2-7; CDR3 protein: CASSLRQGAGEQYF
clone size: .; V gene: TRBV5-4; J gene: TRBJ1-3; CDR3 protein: CASSRGAWGSENTIYF
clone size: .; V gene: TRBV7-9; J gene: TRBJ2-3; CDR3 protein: CASSRSGSAHTQYF
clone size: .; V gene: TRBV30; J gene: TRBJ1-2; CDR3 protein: CAWRTPGGARGYTF
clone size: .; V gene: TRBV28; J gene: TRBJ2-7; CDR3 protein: CASSLFSLRDPTSYEQYF